This TCR beta chain stems from a study of CD8+CD57+ T cells in acquired aplastic anemia (dated by TCRdb to the late 2010s). General notes on the study: Extracted DNA from sorted CD4+ and CD8+ cells averaged approximately 3 ug, ranging from roughly 0.17 to 30 ug. A CD8+CD57+ expansion meant a frequency higher than the mean frequency seen in healthy subjects. General study outcomes and caveats: CD8+ Simpson's diversity did not differ significantly between patients and healthy controls (P=0.060). Around 31 CD8+ CDR3 sequences were shared between patients and controls but appeared highly expressed in patients and within their immunodominant clones.

Expansion of CD8+CD57+ cells had been shown by flow cytometry in the patients chosen for sequencing. Every patient had severe acquired aplastic anemia, diagnosed using the International Study of Aplastic Anemia and Agranulocytosis and Camitta criteria. At the time blood was sampled, none of the patients had received any therapy. In this study, sorted CD4+ and CD8+ T cells from the blood of healthy subjects and of severe aplastic anemia patients had their TCR repertoires deep-sequenced. Patients were enrolled in the USA under clinicaltrials.gov protocols 00001620, 01623167, 00001397, 00071045, 00081523 and 00961064. Ficoll-Paque density gradient centrifugation was used to isolate peripheral blood mononuclear cells. Before DNA was extracted, CD4+ and CD8+ T cells were sorted using either FACS or magnetic beads. To note about this clonotype: The clone's antigen remains unknown. No base quality values were provided; no much bigger clone lies one nucleotide off.

Genomic DNA was used as template for profiling of TCR beta VDJ combinations and CDR3 sequences. TCR repertoire sequencing was run on an Illumina HiSeq 2000. As for the authors' bioinformatics: Repertoires were assessed using TRBV/TRBJ rearrangement plots, CDR3 size and DJ length profiles, and Simpson's diversity index. The most abundant DNA sequence in the deep sequencing data was taken as the immunodominant clone. CDR3 amino acid sequences were screened for sharing across subjects and were compared with published repertoires and the VDJdb database. TCRdb trimmed public reads at Q25 via fastp, called clones via MiXCR and kept in-frame beta chains. Under each unique CDR3 protein, matching rows form one entry showing the most common genes and DNA. The V and J calls follow TCRdb's processing rather than the paper's. The sample table contains approximately 150,000 distinct CDR3 sequences; only one count was recorded for 45% to 55% of them. The ten most abundant clones make up over 0.95% of the sample.

CDR1 and CDR2 are read off the germline V gene as KGHDR and SFDVKD. V sheds 6 bases and J sheds 2 bases, leaving 12 bases between their ends. The CDR3 spans 14 residues, from the cysteine through the phenylalanine. The CDR3 DNA has 42 bases and is translated from base 1. The receptor comes from a human donor with aplastic anemia. The chain is assembled from TRBV24-1 and TRBJ2-5, with a weak D call of TRBD1 (5 bases match). The sequenced sample consisted of sorted CD4+, CD8+, or CD8+CD57+ T cells (not recorded which) from PBMCs. CDR3 reads: CATSSRANQETQYF. At the DNA level, the sequence is TGTGCCACCAGTTCCAGGGCCAATCAAGAGACCCAGTACTTC.